This paragraph reports one TCR beta chain. The entry originates in a study of T-cell reconstitution after alpha-beta-depleted transplantation in children. Unique molecular identifiers were used to barcode this TCRbeta library. TCRdb reanalysed the PCR reads using MiXCR and keeps one entry per CDR3 protein. The sample has 380,000 or so distinct CDR3 sequences, roughly 15% seen once. The CDR3 contains 14 residues. Deletions cut 2 bases from V and 10 bases from J, with 15 bases between. This sequence originates from a human donor who donated a stem cell graft to a child with Fanconi anemia. Sample: PBMCs, taken from the stem cell graft. The V call is TRBV12-3 or TRBV12-4, the J call TRBJ2-1; D is uncertain. This CDR3 reads CASSLSLGGSEQFF. The CDR3 DNA follows: TGTGCCAGCAGTTTAAGTCTCGGTGGATCCGAGCAGTTCTTC.